This is a list of T cell receptor beta chains from one sample in a study of cytomegalovirus exposure and HLA in healthy donors. Clones were read by immunoSEQ multiplex PCR, and TCRdb kept only the in-frame ones, dropping some. The table has roughly 130,000 clones, approximately 61% seen once; the top ten hold 1.6%. The sequenced sample consisted of PBMCs. The source is a young man in good health and CMV-seropositive. The CDR3 runs from the conserved cysteine through the conserved F or W. A D gene is named only where the DNA matches it firmly. Only part of the rows carry a size: once, few, many, or a class if the clone is expanded.

-	TRBJ1-1	TRBV7-9	-	TGTGCCAGCAGCTTACACAGGGAGAACACTGAAGCTTTCTTT	CASSLHRENTEAFF
-	TRBJ2-7	TRBV5-1	-	TGCGCCAGCAGCTTGAGGGACAACTCCTACGAGCAGTACTTC	CASSLRDNSYEQYF
-	TRBJ2-5	TRBV7-6	-	TGTGCCAGCAGCTTTGGGGGCCCGGAGACCCAGTACTTC	CASSFGGPETQYF
-	TRBJ2-4	TRBV19	-	TGTGCCAGTCTAGCCAAAAACATTCAGTACTTC	CASLAKNIQYF
-	TRBJ2-1	TRBV7-9	TRBD2	TGTGCCAGCAGCTCGAAGCGGGAGGGCCGGTATGAGCAGTTCTTC	CASSSKREGRYEQFF
-	TRBJ1-4	TRBV28	-	TGTGCCAGCAGTCCCTGGAGACTACTCACTAATGAAAAACTGTTTTTT	CASSPWRLLTNEKLFF
-	TRBJ1-5	TRBV21-1	-	TGTGCCAGCAACCCGGGACAGAATAATTATAGCAATCAGCCCCAGCATTTT	CASNPGQNNYSNQPQHF
-	TRBJ2-2	TRBV6-5	TRBD1	TGTGCCAGCAGTATCACAGGGGGTTGGACCGGGGAGCTGTTTTTT	CASSITGGWTGELFF
-	TRBJ1-3	TRBV10-2	-	TGCGCCAGCAGTGAGTCTACGGAGGGGTCTGGAAACACCATATATTTT	CASSESTEGSGNTIYF
-	TRBJ1-2	TRBV18	TRBD1	TGTGCCAGCTCACCAGGACAGGGAATCTCTAACTATGGCTACACCTTC	CASSPGQGISNYGYTF
-	TRBJ2-1	TRBV29-1	TRBD2	TGCAGCGTTCGGGGCGGGCTAGCGGGAGGATCCTACAATGAGCAGTTCTTC	CSVRGGLAGGSYNEQFF
-	TRBJ2-1	TRBV10-3	TRBD2	TGTGCCACTAAGGGAACGGGACTAGCGGCTTACAATGAGCAGTTCTTC	CATKGTGLAAYNEQFF
-	TRBJ2-3	TRBV4-3	TRBD2	TGCGCCAGCAGCCAGGGACTAGCGGTACATAGCACAGATACGCAGTATTTT	CASSQGLAVHSTDTQYF
-	TRBJ1-2	TRBV12-5	TRBD1	TGTGCTAGTGGTATTGCCCCCTTAGACAGGGGTCGCGGCTACACCTTC	CASGIAPLDRGRGYTF
-	TRBJ2-1	TRBV6-6	-	TGTGCCAGCAGTTACCCGGGGGAGCAGTTCTTC	CASSYPGEQFF
-	TRBJ2-7	TRBV2	TRBD1	TGTGCCAGCAGCGAAAGACAGGGGTTCGAGCAGTACTTC	CASSERQGFEQYF
-	TRBJ2-7	TRBV4-2	TRBD2	TGTGCCAGCAGCCAAGATTGGGAGGGACTAGCGGACCTGCAGTACTTC	CASSQDWEGLADLQYF
-	TRBJ2-5	TRBV29-1	TRBD2	TGCATCATTACGGGAGGAGGCGGGGAGACCCAGTACTTC	CIITGGGGETQYF
-	TRBJ2-7	TRBV6-4	TRBD2	TGTGCCAGCAGTGACTCGAAACTAGCGGGAGCGTCCTACGAGCAGTACTTC	CASSDSKLAGASYEQYF
-	TRBJ2-7	TRBV2	-	TGTGCCAGCAGTTTGGACACGAGATTTTACTTC	CASSLDTRFYF
few	TRBJ2-2	TRBV4-2	TRBD2	TGTGCCAGCAGCGCCGGATTACTAGCGGGAGACACCGGGGAGCTGTTTTTT	CASSAGLLAGDTGELFF
once	TRBJ1-1	TRBV29-1	TRBD1	TGCAGCGCGACACGACAGGGTACTGAAGCTTTCTTT	CSATRQGTEAFF
-	TRBJ2-5	TRBV5-1	-	TGCGCCAGCAGCACCGGACAAACCCTCCAAGAGACCCAGTACTTC	CASSTGQTLQETQYF
-	TRBJ1-2	TRBV9	-	TGTGCCAGCAGCGTAGGGACAAGGCGCTACACCTTC	CASSVGTRRYTF